This T cell receptor (beta chain) originates from a study of radiotherapy plus CTLA-4 blockade in lung cancer. Note on this clone: Its antigen is still unknown.

Sequencing was performed with immunoSEQ multiplex PCR; in TCRdb, only in-frame clones are kept and a portion is missing. Of roughly 54,000 clones in the sample, 70% to 90% were seen once. Trimming cost V 5 bases and J 1 base; bases outside gene matches: 7. The germline CDR1 and CDR2 sequences are SGHTA and FQGNSA. CDR3 length: 15 amino acids. Overall study findings and caveats: Early blood T cell clone changes and increased post-radiation serum interferon-beta were reportedly the strongest response predictors.

The rearrangement uses TRBV7-2 and TRBJ1-1; 7 bases fit TRBD1. The TCR comes from a human donor with non-small cell lung cancer whose response to radiotherapy plus ipilimumab could not be evaluated. The source material was peripheral blood, sampled from a patient treated with radiotherapy plus ipilimumab. For the CDR3, the DNA is TGTGCCAGCAGCCGACAGGGAGGTACGAACACTGAAGCTTTCTTT. Encoded protein: CASSRQGGTNTEAFF. Looking up the rest from reference TRBV7-2 and TRBJ1-1 gives the full variable domain: GAGVSQSPSNKVTEKGKDVELRCDPISGHTALYWYRQSLGQGLEFLIYFQGNSAPDKSGLPSDRFSAERTGGSVSTLTIQRTQQEDSAVYLCASSRQGGTNTEAFFGQGTRLTVV.